The next 16 T cell receptor beta chains were all read from a single sample in a study of blood T cell repertoires in COVID-19. The data were produced by immunoSEQ multiplex PCR, yet TCRdb's version contains in-frame clones alone and is incomplete. The data show 130,000 or so clones, about 80% seen once. Sequencing was carried out using peripheral blood. These receptors were taken from a man aged 45 to 65 with acute or convalescent COVID-19.

V usage is TRBV18 and J usage is TRBJ1-6; D not resolved. Germline V gene sequence: CDR1 KGHSH, CDR2 LQKENI. The CDR3 spans 16 residues. Trimming pared 3 bases from V and 0 bases from J, leaving 9 bases between. The CDR3 here is CASSPHPGSYNSPLHF. The CDR3 DNA reads TGTGCCAGCTCACCGCACCCGGGCTCCTATAATTCACCCCTCCACTTT.

The chain combines TRBV30 with TRBJ1-5; no reliable D call. The germline gives CDR1 GTSNPN, CDR2 SVGIG (reference sequence). V lost 3 bases and J lost 0, with 12 bases in between. The CDR3 sequence is 15 residues long. CDR3 bases: TGTGCCTGGAGCGAAGGAGCCTATAGCAATCAGCCCCAGCATTTT. Its translation: CAWSEGAYSNQPQHF.

This chain connects TRBV5-1 to TRBJ1-1; 10 bases align to TRBD1. J lost 10 bases, V lost 0 bases, and 0 bases had no gene match. Germline V gives CDR1 SGHRS, CDR2 YFSETQ. This CDR3 has 12 amino acids. This CDR3 reads CASSLGTGGAFF. CDR3 DNA sequence: TGCGCCAGCAGCTTGGGGACAGGGGGAGCTTTCTTT.

V usage is TRBV3-1 (or the pseudogene TRBV3-2) and J usage is TRBJ2-3, with 9 bases lining up with TRBD2. J lost 1 base, V lost 4 bases, and 9 bases had no gene match. The CDR3 consists of 17 residues. Germline CDR1 LGHDT, CDR2 YNNKEL (reference sequence). CDR3 DNA: TGTGCCAGCAGCCGCGTCTGGCGGGGGGGTGGCACAGATACGCAGTATTTT. Protein sequence: CASSRVWRGGGTDTQYF.

This clone was counted once. The rearrangement uses TRBV5-1 and TRBJ1-6; the D gene is possibly TRBD1 (6 bases). The CDR3 sequence is 16 residues long. V dropped 2 bases and J dropped 7 bases, with 16 bases sitting between them. Germline V gives CDR1 SGHRS, CDR2 YFSETQ. This CDR3 reads CASSLDSTGSNSPLHF. In DNA form, the CDR3 reads TGCGCCAGCAGCTTAGACTCGACAGGATCGAATTCACCCCTCCACTTT.

The chain employs TRBV18 and TRBJ1-1; D perhaps matches TRBD1 (6 bases). V lost 2 bases, J lost 1 base, and 8 bases lay in between. Germline V CDR1 and CDR2: KGHSH, LQKENI. The CDR3 is 14 amino acids. The CDR3: CASSPEQGNTEAFF. The CDR3 region has the DNA TGTGCCAGCTCACCAGAACAGGGGAACACTGAAGCTTTCTTT.

The rearrangement links TRBV29-1 to TRBJ1-3, with D possibly being TRBD1 (5 bases). Germline V gene data show CDR1 as SQVTM and CDR2 as ANQGSEA. The V end lost 7 bases, the J end lost 1 base, and 17 bases lay between the germline ends. This CDR3 has 15 amino acids. CDR3 in DNA: TGCAGCGCCGGGGGGGAAAAAGGGTCTGGAAACACCATATATTTT. The encoded protein is CSAGGEKGSGNTIYF. The variable domain in full, with the rest retrieved from reference TRBV29-1 and TRBJ1-3, is SAVISQKPSRDICQRGTSLTIQCQVDSQVTMMFWYRQQPGQSLTLIATANQGSEATYESGFVIDKFPISRPNLTFSTLTVSNMSPEDSSIYLCSAGGEKGSGNTIYFGEGSWLTVV.

V gene TRBV18 combines with J gene TRBJ2-2; D is possibly TRBD2 (5 bases). The CDR3 covers 16 residues. V was shortened by 2 bases and J by 3 bases, with 13 bases between the two germline ends. The germline gives CDR1 KGHSH, CDR2 LQKENI. The CDR3 coding sequence is TGTGCCAGCTCACCAGATGACGGGGTCTACACCGGGGAGCTGTTTTTT. Amino acids: CASSPDDGVYTGELFF.

The chain combines TRBV5-4 with TRBJ1-2; D is possibly TRBD1 (5 bases). Trimming stripped 3 bases from V and 14 bases from J, with 17 bases between. In germline, CDR1 is SGHNT, CDR2 YYREEE (reference sequence). The CDR3 has 12 amino acids. The CDR3 region has the DNA TGTGCCAGCAGCTCCCTTGAAAGGGAGGGGACCTTC. Translation gives CASSSLEREGTF.

The count of this clone is one. The rearrangement links TRBV7-8 to TRBJ1-3; D is unclear. The CDR3 extends over 13 amino acids. The germline V gene has CDR1 SGHVS and CDR2 FQNEAQ. Deletions cut 5 bases from V and 2 bases from J, with 7 bases between. The CDR3 loop is CASSLTPGNTIYF. The CDR3 coding sequence is TGTGCCAGCAGCCTAACTCCTGGAAACACCATATATTTT.

Written as DNA, the CDR3 is TGTGCCAGCAGCTCAGGACAGGGCTTGACAGATACGCAGTATTTT. Amino acid sequence: CASSSGQGLTDTQYF. J is TRBJ2-3 and V is TRBV5-5; 8 positions agree with TRBD1. The CDR3 spans 15 residues. J was trimmed by 3 bases and V by 3 bases; bases with no gene match: 6. CDR1 SGHKS and CDR2 YYEKEE come from the germline V gene (reference sequence).

The V call is TRBV28, the J call TRBJ1-3; D is unclear. Germline CDR1 MDHEN, CDR2 SYDVKM. V lost 3 bases and J lost 4, with 10 bases in between. This CDR3 spans 14 amino acids. In nucleotides, the CDR3 is TGTGCCAGCAGTTTCAGTCTTACGGGAAACACCATATATTTT. Protein: CASSFSLTGNTIYF.

The V gene is TRBV27, the J gene TRBJ1-6; D possibly corresponds to TRBD1 (6 bases). CDR3 length: 13 amino acids. Germline loops: CDR1 MNHEY, CDR2 SMNVEV (reference sequence). Trimming shortened V by 2 bases and J by 10 bases, and 9 bases separated the two germline ends. Written as DNA, the CDR3 is TGTGCCAGCAGTTTAAGGGGGAGCTCACCCCTCCACTTT. As protein: CASSLRGSSPLHF.

The chain combines TRBV6-4 with TRBJ2-1; possibly TRBD1 for D (6 bases). The germline V gene has CDR1 MRHNA and CDR2 SNTAGT. Deletions cut 2 bases from V and 5 bases from J, with 7 bases between. The CDR3 length is 13 residues. The CDR3 loop reads CASSDGGHNEQFF. In nucleotides, the CDR3 is TGTGCCAGCAGTGACGGGGGCCACAATGAGCAGTTCTTC.

This clone was seen once. The chain carries TRBV7-9 and TRBJ1-2; D ambiguous. V dropped 1 base and J dropped 5 bases, with 8 bases sitting between them. CDR1 SEHNR and CDR2 FQNEAQ come from the germline V gene (reference sequence). The CDR3 loop spans 13 amino acids. The CDR3 loop reads CASSLEQRYGYTF. The DNA for the CDR3 is TGTGCCAGCAGCTTAGAACAGAGATATGGCTACACCTTC.

This clone has only one observation. CDR3 DNA sequence: TGTGCCACCAGTGATCAGGTTCCAATCTACACCTTC. It yields the protein CATSDQVPIYTF. The chain links TRBV24-1 to TRBJ1-2, with no clear D. Germline CDR1 is KGHDR and CDR2 is SFDVKD. This CDR3 spans 12 amino acids. Trimming stripped 3 bases from V and 10 bases from J, with 11 bases between.